These T cell receptor beta chains were read from a single sample in a study of identical twins. In TCRdb, the 5' RACE reads were re-called with MiXCR into one record per CDR3 protein. This table holds some 760,000 distinct CDR3 sequences, about 18% found once. These data also featured in a second study, about T cells expressing NK-cell markers.

The material sequenced was PBMCs. These TCRs come from a woman under 30 in good health. CDR3s include the opening cysteine and the closing phenylalanine or tryptophan. A D gene is named only where the DNA matches it firmly. Clone size, where shown, is once, few, many, or a class for clones that have expanded.

TRBV20-1,TRBJ1-6,13,many,TRBD1,TGCAGTGCGAGGGGGACAGCTGGCTCACCCCTCCACTTT,CSARGTAGSPLHF
TRBV12-3/TRBV12-4,TRBJ2-7,14,few,TRBD2,TGTGCCAGCAGCCAGCGGGAGGGAGCCTACGAGCAGTACTTC,CASSQREGAYEQYF
TRBV3-1,TRBJ1-3,15,NA,NA,TGTGCCAGCTCGGGGCAGGATGGAGGAGGAAACACCATATATTTT,CASSGQDGGGNTIYF
TRBV3-1,TRBJ2-3,14,few,NA,TGTGCCAGCAGCCAGGTCCGATCCACAGATACGCAGTATTTT,CASSQVRSTDTQYF
TRBV7-6,TRBJ2-3,13,few,NA,TGTGCCAGCAGCTTGGTAGAGACAGATACGCAGTATTTT,CASSLVETDTQYF
TRBV5-1,TRBJ2-7,15,NA,TRBD1,TGCGCCAGCAGCGATAACCCGGGACAGGGCTACGAGCAGTACTTC,CASSDNPGQGYEQYF
TRBV2,TRBJ2-7,19,NA,TRBD2,TGTGCCAGCAGCTACCATCCCGGGACTAGCGGGGGGGTAAAGTACGAGCAGTACTTC,CASSYHPGTSGGVKYEQYF
TRBV12-3/TRBV12-4,TRBJ1-2,11,few,NA,TGTGCCAGCAGTTTCGGGGGGTCGGACACCTTC,CASSFGGSDTF
TRBV7-8,TRBJ2-1,16,few,NA,TGTGCCAGCAGCTTATATTCGGGGATCCTCTACAATGAGCAGTTCTTC,CASSLYSGILYNEQFF
TRBV9,TRBJ2-1,15,many,TRBD1,TGTGCCAGCAGCGGGGACAGGGCGCATAACAATGAGCAGTTCTTC,CASSGDRAHNNEQFF
TRBV7-3,TRBJ2-3,14,few,NA,TGTGCCAGCAGCCCTAGTCAGGGAACAGATACGCAGTATTTT,CASSPSQGTDTQYF
TRBV20-1,TRBJ1-5,16,many,NA,TGCAGTGCTAGAGGCGGAGAAGGGCTGGGCAATCAGCCCCAGCATTTT,CSARGGEGLGNQPQHF
TRBV7-2,TRBJ2-2,16,NA,NA,TGTGCCAGCAGCTTAGAGAGCAGCTCGAACACCGGGGAGCTGTTTTTT,CASSLESSSNTGELFF
TRBV4-2,TRBJ2-7,16,NA,NA,TGTGCCAGCAGCCAAGATCCCTGGATAGTGCCCTACGAGCAGTACTTC,CASSQDPWIVPYEQYF
TRBV5-5,TRBJ2-7,16,few,NA,TGTGCCAGCAGCCCGGGGTTAACGGGGCTTGAGTACGAGCAGTACTTC,CASSPGLTGLEYEQYF
TRBV6-1,TRBJ1-1,15,NA,NA,TGTGCCAGCCAATTTGGAGGGGCGGCGGTCACTGAAGCTTTCTTT,CASQFGGAAVTEAFF
TRBV5-4,TRBJ2-1,15,NA,TRBD2,TGTGCCAGCAGTCTGTGGGCTAGCGGATACAATGAGCAGTTCTTC,CASSLWASGYNEQFF
TRBV10-3,TRBJ2-3,16,many,TRBD1,TGTGCCATCAGTAACACCCGGGACAGGGTGGCAGATACGCAGTATTTT,CAISNTRDRVADTQYF
TRBV10-3,TRBJ2-5,13,many,NA,TGTGCCATCAGTAACCTACCCCAAGAGACCCAGTACTTC,CAISNLPQETQYF
TRBV20-1,TRBJ1-3,14,NA,TRBD1,TGCAGTGCCCCGGACAGGCACTCTGGAAACACCATATATTTT,CSAPDRHSGNTIYF
TRBV29-1,TRBJ2-7,13,NA,NA,TGCAGCGTAATGCGGGACAGCTCCTACGAGCAGTACTTC,CSVMRDSSYEQYF
TRBV29-1,TRBJ2-5,14,NA,NA,TGCAGCGTTGTTTCCGTAAACCTCCAAGAGACCCAGTACTTC,CSVVSVNLQETQYF
TRBV6-5,TRBJ2-2,15,NA,NA,TGTGCCAGCAGTTCCGATAGGGTCCGGACCGGGGAGCTGTTTTTT,CASSSDRVRTGELFF
TRBV6-2/TRBV6-3,TRBJ1-4,10,few,NA,TGTGCCAGCAGCGCCGAAAAACTGTTTTTT,CASSAEKLFF
TRBV11-2,TRBJ2-3,13,many,TRBD2,TGTGCCAGCAGCTTAGCGGGGGGAGATACGCAGTATTTT,CASSLAGGDTQYF
TRBV6-5,TRBJ2-4,15,few,TRBD2,TGTGCCAGCAGTTCACTAGCGGGAGGAGGAGGCATTCAGTACTTC,CASSSLAGGGGIQYF
TRBV18,TRBJ2-5,16,NA,TRBD2,TGTGCCAGCTCACCAAGCTCGGGACTAGCTAAACAGACCCAGTACTTC,CASSPSSGLAKQTQYF
TRBV6-2/TRBV6-3,TRBJ2-7,16,NA,TRBD2,TGTGCCAGCATTGACGGCCAACCCGGGAGGACCTACGAGCAGTACTTC,CASIDGQPGRTYEQYF
TRBV6-5,TRBJ2-3,18,NA,TRBD2,TGTGCCAGCAGTTACGGACTAGCGGGAGGGCCACGCACAGATACGCAGTATTTT,CASSYGLAGGPRTDTQYF
TRBV6-5,TRBJ1-1,11,many,NA,TGTGCCAGCAGGGGAAACACTGAAGCTTTCTTT,CASRGNTEAFF
TRBV29-1,TRBJ2-7,11,few,NA,TGCAGCGTTGGTGGGGCCTACGAGCAGTACTTC,CSVGGAYEQYF
TRBV12-3/TRBV12-4,TRBJ2-1,15,NA,TRBD2,TGTGCCAGCAGTTCGACTAGCGGGGCGCGTGGGGAGCAGTTCTTC,CASSSTSGARGEQFF
TRBV15,TRBJ2-5,15,NA,NA,TGTGCCACCAGCAGCCTACGGCAGGGAGGCGAGACCCAGTACTTC,CATSSLRQGGETQYF
TRBV7-7,TRBJ2-7,10,NA,NA,TGTGCTAGCACGCAGGGGTTGCAGTACTTC,CASTQGLQYF